These T cell receptor beta chains were read from a single sample in a study of T-cell reconstitution after alpha-beta-depleted transplantation in children. Via MiXCR, TCRdb re-called the PCR reads, giving one row per CDR3 protein. The sample has some 350,000 distinct CDR3 sequences, 9% to 12% seen once. The specimen was PBMCs from the stem cell graft donor, collected from the stem cell graft. These receptors all stem from a human donor who donated a stem cell graft to a child with acute lymphoblastic leukemia. Each CDR3 is given with its conserved first and last residue. The D gene is left open where the match is weak. Clone size is not always given. Where it is, it says once, few, many or a class for expanded clones.

j_call v_call clone_size d_call cdr3_aa cdr3_nt
TRBJ2-3 TRBV5-1 few TRBD2 CASSLGGLGGRMVTDTQYF TGCGCCAGCAGCTTGGGAGGTCTAGGCGGGAGGATGGTGACAGATACGCAGTATTTT
TRBJ2-1 TRBV23-1 once - CASTQGTNSYNEQFF TGCGCCAGCACCCAGGGGACTAACTCCTACAATGAGCAGTTCTTC
TRBJ1-5 TRBV10-3 few - CAISEGGRIVDNQPQHF TGTGCCATCAGTGAGGGGGGGCGGATTGTGGACAATCAGCCCCAGCATTTT
TRBJ2-3 TRBV20-1 many TRBD2 CSASPSGVRNTQYF TGCAGTGCTAGCCCGAGCGGGGTTCGGAATACGCAGTATTTT
TRBJ1-1 TRBV2 - - CARSDMNTEAFF TGTGCCAGGTCTGACATGAACACTGAAGCTTTCTTT
TRBJ2-3 TRBV3-1 few - CASSQEGGTRTDTQYF TGTGCCAGCAGCCAAGAAGGGGGGACACGCACAGATACGCAGTATTTT
TRBJ2-7 TRBV7-3 many TRBD2 CASSSIGLAGAEQYF TGTGCCAGCAGCTCCATCGGACTAGCGGGAGCCGAGCAGTACTTC
TRBJ2-1 TRBV4-1 few - CASSLPWGRNSYNEQFF TGCGCCAGCAGCCTCCCCTGGGGTAGAAACTCCTACAATGAGCAGTTCTTC
TRBJ2-5 TRBV6-5 - TRBD2 CASSLGTSVSLFQETQYF TGTGCCAGCAGTTTGGGGACTAGCGTCTCCCTTTTTCAAGAGACCCAGTACTTC
TRBJ2-1 TRBV4-2 few - CASTSGVAEFSYNEQFF TGTGCCAGCACCTCAGGGGTGGCGGAGTTCTCCTACAATGAGCAGTTCTTC
TRBJ1-2 TRBV29-1 many - CSVGFQTNYGYTF TGCAGCGTTGGGTTTCAGACTAACTATGGCTACACCTTC
TRBJ2-6 TRBV4-2 many - CASSQVQGSGANVLTF TGTGCCAGCAGCCAAGTGCAGGGCTCTGGGGCCAACGTCCTGACTTTC
TRBJ2-7 TRBV4-2 many TRBD2 CASSQHGTSASYEQYF TGTGCCAGCAGCCAACACGGGACTAGCGCTTCCTACGAGCAGTACTTC
TRBJ2-3 TRBV29-1 - TRBD2 CSVWTSGSTDTQYF TGCAGCGTTTGGACTAGCGGAAGCACAGATACGCAGTATTTT
TRBJ2-1 TRBV20-1 many TRBD2 CSARAALAGAYNEQFF TGCAGTGCTAGAGCGGCACTAGCGGGGGCCTACAATGAGCAGTTCTTC
TRBJ2-1 TRBV29-1 - TRBD2 CSVEARRERPYNEQFF TGCAGCGTTGAAGCGAGGCGGGAGAGACCCTACAATGAGCAGTTCTTC
TRBJ2-5 TRBV20-1 many TRBD2 CSARARLAGVQETQYF TGCAGTGCTAGAGCCCGGCTAGCGGGTGTACAAGAGACCCAGTACTTC
TRBJ1-5 TRBV18 - - CASSPQRTDSNQPQHF TGTGCCAGCTCACCACAACGGACGGATAGCAATCAGCCCCAGCATTTT
TRBJ2-1 TRBV3-1 many - CASSQGGLWDEQFF TGTGCCAGCAGCCAGGGAGGATTATGGGATGAGCAGTTCTTC
TRBJ1-2 TRBV2 few - CASRPNRAANYGYTF TGTGCCAGCAGACCTAACAGGGCAGCTAACTATGGCTACACCTTC
TRBJ2-5 TRBV6-2/TRBV6-3 - TRBD2 CASSSPGLVQETQYF TGTGCCAGCAGTAGTCCGGGACTAGTCCAAGAGACCCAGTACTTC
TRBJ2-2 TRBV5-1 - - CASSFGNRVGNTGELFF TGCGCCAGCAGCTTTGGGAACAGGGTCGGGAACACCGGGGAGCTGTTTTTT
TRBJ2-2 TRBV5-6 few TRBD2 CASSSGRVTGELFF TGTGCCAGCAGCTCGGGGAGGGTGACCGGGGAGCTGTTTTTT
TRBJ1-3 TRBV27 many TRBD1 CASSSGGTSGNTIYF TGTGCCAGCAGTTCAGGGGGAACCTCTGGAAACACCATATATTTT
TRBJ1-6 TRBV12-5 few - CASGGPGNYNSPLHF TGTGCTAGTGGGGGGCCGGGGAACTATAATTCACCCCTCCACTTT
TRBJ2-1 TRBV10-3 - - CAISEQHDRNEQFF TGTGCCATCAGTGAGCAGCATGACCGGAATGAGCAGTTCTTC
TRBJ2-7 TRBV12-3/TRBV12-4 - - CASSPDQGSSYEQYF TGTGCCAGCAGCCCCGACCAGGGGTCCAGCTACGAGCAGTACTTC